In this sample, the clone carrying this T cell receptor (beta chain) turned up a few times. MiXCR, run by TCRdb on the 5' RACE reads, gives a single entry per CDR3 protein. Here the sample spans about 440,000 distinct CDR3 sequences, approximately 20% being singletons. These data are taken from a study of T-cell memory formation after mild COVID-19. The CDR3 loop spans 18 amino acids. The trim removed 1 base at V and 7 bases at J, leaving 16 bases unmatched. From germline, CDR1 is DFQATT and CDR2 SNEGSKA (reference sequence). The chain employs TRBV20-1 and TRBJ2-7; 13 bases are shared with TRBD2. What was sequenced was PBMCs or a T cell subset sorted from them (not recorded which). This receptor was taken from an adult woman who had mild COVID-19 (a few samples of this study predate the infection). Cell type and time point are not known. The CDR3 DNA follows: TGCAGTGCTAGAGGGACTAGCGGGAGCCGAGCTGTTCGTTGGGAGCAGTACTTC. It specifies CSARGTSGSRAVRWEQYF.